The 5 T cell receptor beta chains listed next were all sequenced from one sample in a study of technical replicates of blood from a handful of donors. Assay used: immunoSEQ multiplex PCR; TCRdb lists only in-frame clones, some missing. The sample has some 75,000 clones, 90% to 97% seen once. Sample: T cells isolated from PBMCs. The receptors shown here come from a human donor in good health.

Here the CDR3 reads CASSISPYEQYF. The CDR3 DNA is TGTGCCAGCAGTATCAGTCCCTACGAGCAGTACTTC. The rearrangement joins TRBV25-1 to TRBJ2-7; the D is unclear. CDR1 MGHDK and CDR2 SYGVNS come from the germline V gene. The CDR3 consists of 12 residues. V was cut by 5 bases and J by 2 bases, with 7 bases left in between.

The chain couples TRBV4-1 to TRBJ1-3; no firm D call. Germline CDR1 and CDR2: MGHRA and YSYEKL. Trimming pared 7 bases from V and 2 bases from J, leaving 9 bases between. The length of the CDR3 is 13 residues. The CDR3: CASTITAGNTIYF. The CDR3, as DNA: TGCGCCAGCACCATTACGGCTGGAAACACCATATATTTT.

This clone was observed a single time. The rearrangement links TRBV5-1 to TRBJ2-2; D possibly corresponds to TRBD2 (5 bases). CDR3 length: 15 residues. V was clipped by 2 bases and J by 3 bases, with 11 bases between them. Germline-derived CDR1 and CDR2 are SGHRS and YFSETQ. The CDR3 DNA reads TGCGCCAGCAGCTTACTAGAGGGCGACACCGGGGAGCTGTTTTTT. Translation: CASSLLEGDTGELFF.

The rearrangement links TRBV7-9 to TRBJ2-1; 8 bases align to TRBD2. This CDR3 contains 14 residues. V dropped 7 bases and J dropped 4; count of bases not matched to a gene: 6. In germline, CDR1 is SEHNR, CDR2 FQNEAQ (reference sequence). This CDR3 is CASIGTSLYNEQFF. The CDR3 DNA sequence: TGTGCCAGCATCGGGACTAGTCTTTACAATGAGCAGTTCTTC.

CDR3 bases: TGTGCCAGCAGCCTTCAGGGCGGGGAGACGGGTGAGCAGTTCTTC. Translating it yields CASSLQGGETGEQFF. This chain connects TRBV9 to TRBJ2-1, with D tentatively TRBD2 (6 bases). The CDR3 length is 15 residues. Germline CDR1 is SGDLS and CDR2 is YYNGEE. The germline V and J ends were trimmed by 4 bases and 9 bases, with 20 bases remaining between them.